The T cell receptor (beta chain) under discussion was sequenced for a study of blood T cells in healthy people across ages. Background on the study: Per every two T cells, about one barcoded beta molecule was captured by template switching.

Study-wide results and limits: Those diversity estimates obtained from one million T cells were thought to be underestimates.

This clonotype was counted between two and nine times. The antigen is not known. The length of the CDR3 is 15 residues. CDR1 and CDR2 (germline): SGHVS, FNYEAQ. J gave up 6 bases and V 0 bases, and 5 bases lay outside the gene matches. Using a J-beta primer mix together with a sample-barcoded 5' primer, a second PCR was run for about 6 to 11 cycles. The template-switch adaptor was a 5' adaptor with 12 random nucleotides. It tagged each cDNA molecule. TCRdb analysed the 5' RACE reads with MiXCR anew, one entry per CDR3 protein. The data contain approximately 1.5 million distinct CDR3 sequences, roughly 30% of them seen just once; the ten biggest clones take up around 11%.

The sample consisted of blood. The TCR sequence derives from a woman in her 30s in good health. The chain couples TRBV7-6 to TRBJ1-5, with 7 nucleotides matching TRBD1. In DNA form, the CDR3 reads TGTGCCAGCAGCTTAGCACCAGGGGGATCTCAGCCCCAGCATTTT. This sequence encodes CASSLAPGGSQPQHF.